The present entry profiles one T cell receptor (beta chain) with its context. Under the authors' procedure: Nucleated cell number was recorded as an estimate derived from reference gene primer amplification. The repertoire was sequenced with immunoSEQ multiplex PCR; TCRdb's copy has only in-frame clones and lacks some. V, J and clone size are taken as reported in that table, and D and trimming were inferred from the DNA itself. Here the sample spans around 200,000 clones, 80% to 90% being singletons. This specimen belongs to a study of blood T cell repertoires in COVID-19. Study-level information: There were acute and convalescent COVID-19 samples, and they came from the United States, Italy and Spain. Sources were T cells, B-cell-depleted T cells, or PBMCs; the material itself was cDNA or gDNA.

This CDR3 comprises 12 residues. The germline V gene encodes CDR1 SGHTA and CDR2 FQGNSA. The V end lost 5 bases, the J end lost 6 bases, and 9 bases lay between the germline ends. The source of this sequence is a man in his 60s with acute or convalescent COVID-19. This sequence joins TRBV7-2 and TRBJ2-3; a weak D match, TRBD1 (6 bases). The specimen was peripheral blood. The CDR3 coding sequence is TGTGCCAGCAGCAACAGGGTGGATACGCAGTATTTT. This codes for CASSNRVDTQYF. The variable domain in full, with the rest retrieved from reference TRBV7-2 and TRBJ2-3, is GAGVSQSPSNKVTEKGKDVELRCDPISGHTALYWYRQSLGQGLEFLIYFQGNSAPDKSGLPSDRFSAERTGGSVSTLTIQRTQQEDSAVYLCASSNRVDTQYFGPGTRLTVL.